This T cell receptor (beta chain) was documented in a study of human T cells and chemical hapten exposure. About the study: While the approximately 24-week study was under way, patients received diphenylcyclopropenone on the scalp every week.

V lost 0 bases and J lost 2, with 14 bases in between. The CDR3 sequence is 15 residues long. Germline lookup yields CDR1 GTSNPN and CDR2 SVGIG (reference sequence). Stated time point: pre-sensitization, week 0. This sample's treatment: therapeutic diphenylcyclopropenone sensitization with weekly scalp DPC. Drawing of blood took place ahead of applying each patch test. This clonotype was counted only a few times. Its target is unknown. TCRdb fed the RACE reads into MiXCR, producing one record per CDR3 protein. The sample comprises roughly 100,000 distinct CDR3 sequences, 10% to 13% of which are singletons, and approximately 3.1% rests with the top ten. Study-wide results and limits: TCRs above 1 in 1000 frequency did not change with DPC sensitization. Clustering by CDR3 similarity yielded significantly more large clusters from expanded TCRs than controls.

This chain links TRBV30 with TRBJ2-7, with D maybe TRBD2 (5 bases). The clonotype was recovered from a woman in her sixties with alopecia areata. Some clones in this sample may be carry-over from other donors' samples. Here the sequenced sample was whole blood, taken in connection with sensitization to the hapten diphenylcyclopropenone (DPC). CDR3 sequence reads: CAWSVLVGLAYEQYF. CDR3 sequence (DNA): TGTGCCTGGAGTGTACTAGTAGGGTTAGCCTACGAGCAGTACTTC.